Sequencing of this TCR beta chain was carried out in a study of T cell responses to AZD1222 COVID-19 vaccine. Profiling relied on immunoSEQ multiplex PCR, and the TCRdb table lists in-frame clones only, not all of them. The sample includes fewer than 80,000 clones, more than 65% of them seen just once. Points on this clone: What it recognizes is unknown.

V was clipped by 0 bases and J by 1 base, with 10 bases between them. CDR1 and CDR2 (germline): KGHSH, LQKENI. The CDR3 is made up of 16 amino acids. Study-wide results and limits: It should be noted that donors were predominantly white British and more often female, and clonal diversity was possibly underestimated. The repertoires were collected only after the peak T cell response. Just a handful of AZD1222 recipients were seropositive at baseline.

Source: peripheral blood, taken on day 0 of MenACWY control vaccination. The V and J genes are TRBV18 and TRBJ1-3; tentative D call: TRBD1 (6 bases). The receptor's source is an adult in good health. In DNA form, the CDR3 reads TGTGCCAGCTCACCACCGAGTCAGGGGTCTGGAAACACCATATATTTT. Its protein is CASSPPSQGSGNTIYF.